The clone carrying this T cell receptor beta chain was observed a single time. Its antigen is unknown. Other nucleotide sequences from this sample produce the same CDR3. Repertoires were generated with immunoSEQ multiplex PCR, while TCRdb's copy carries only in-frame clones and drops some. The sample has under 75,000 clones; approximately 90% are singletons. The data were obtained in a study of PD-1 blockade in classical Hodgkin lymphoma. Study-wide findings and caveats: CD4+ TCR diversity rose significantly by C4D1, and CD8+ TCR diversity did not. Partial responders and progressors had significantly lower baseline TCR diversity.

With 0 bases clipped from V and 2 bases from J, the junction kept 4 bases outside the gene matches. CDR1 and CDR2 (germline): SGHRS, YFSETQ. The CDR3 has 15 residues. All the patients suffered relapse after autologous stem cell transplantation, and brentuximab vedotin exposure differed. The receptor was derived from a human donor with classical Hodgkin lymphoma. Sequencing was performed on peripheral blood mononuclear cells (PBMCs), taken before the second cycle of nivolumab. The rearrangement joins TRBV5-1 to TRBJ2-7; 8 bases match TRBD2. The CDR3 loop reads CASSLGRGGPYEQYF. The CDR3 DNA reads TGCGCCAGCAGCTTGGGTCGGGGGGGTCCCTACGAGCAGTACTTC.